These 9 T cell receptor beta chains came from one sample sequenced in a study of patients and donors after allogeneic stem cell transplantation. TCRdb recomputed calls from the RT-PCR reads with MiXCR, one row per CDR3 protein. Of about a million distinct CDR3 sequences listed, roughly 18% are singletons. The specimen was blood, either unsorted or a sorted T cell fraction (not recorded which). These receptor sequences come from a human donor who was either an allogeneic HSCT recipient or a stem cell or donor lymphocyte infusion donor (not recorded which). It is not recorded whose cells these are; they may come from a transplant donor.

This clonotype was seen a handful of times. This chain uses TRBV5-5 with TRBJ1-5, with D unresolved. The CDR3 has 14 residues. Germline-derived CDR1 and CDR2 are SGHKS and YYEKEE (reference sequence). Trimming took off 4 bases at V and 5 bases at J, with 13 bases between the two ends. The DNA for the CDR3 is TGTGCCAGCAGCCCTGTGGAGGTCCATCAGCCCCAGCATTTT. Encoded protein: CASSPVEVHQPQHF. Using reference TRBV5-5 and TRBJ1-5 for the parts outside the CDR3, the full variable domain is DAGVTQSPTHLIKTRGQQVTLRCSPISGHKSVSWYQQVLGQGPQFIFQYYEKEERGRGNFPDRFSARQFPNYSSELNVNALLLGDSALYLCASSPVEVHQPQHFGDGTRLSIL.

This clonotype was counted only a few times. V usage is TRBV11-2 and J usage is TRBJ1-1; D is unresolved. V was pared by 3 bases and J by 10 bases, with 24 bases between. Per the germline V gene, CDR1 is SGHAT and CDR2 is FQNNGV. This CDR3 has 16 residues. The CDR3 sequence is CASSLIRNNSQRGAFF. CDR3 nucleotide sequence: TGTGCCAGCAGCTTGATCAGAAACAATTCTCAACGAGGAGCTTTCTTT. Variable domain in full (rest from reference TRBV11-2 and TRBJ1-1): EAGVAQSPRYKIIEKRQSVAFWCNPISGHATLYWYQQILGQGPKLLIQFQNNGVVDDSQLPKDRFSAERLKGVDSTLKIQPAKLEDSAVYLCASSLIRNNSQRGAFFGQGTRLTVV.

The rearrangement uses TRBV6-5 and TRBJ1-4; D is undetermined. The CDR3 extends over 14 amino acids. V lost 2 bases and J 7 bases, leaving 11 bases between the germline ends. Germline CDR1 is MNHEY and CDR2 is SVGAGI. The CDR3 region is CASSYGLTAEKLFF. The CDR3 DNA reads as TGTGCCAGCAGTTACGGTCTTACAGCTGAAAAACTGTTTTTT.

The chain recombines TRBV21-1 with TRBJ1-2. TRBV21-1 counts as a pseudogene. The CDR3 is 16 amino acids. The DNA for the CDR3 is TGTGCCAGCAGCAGAGGAACCAAGACGTTGGCGTGTGGCTACACCTTC. Its translation is CASSRGTKTLACGYTF.

A few counts support this clonotype. The chain joins TRBV7-9 to TRBJ2-1; D perhaps matches TRBD2 (7 bases). This CDR3 is built from 15 residues. V was pared by 5 bases and J by 4 bases, with 15 bases between. CDR1 SEHNR and CDR2 FQNEAQ come from the germline V gene (reference sequence). This chain's CDR3 is CASSKPGGQYNEQFF. The DNA for the CDR3 is TGTGCCAGCAGCAAGCCGGGAGGACAGTACAATGAGCAGTTCTTC.

This clonotype was seen a few times. The chain has TRBV15 and TRBJ1-1, with no clear D. V shed 3 bases and J shed 5 bases, with 16 bases lying between them. The germline V gene encodes CDR1 LNHNV and CDR2 YYDKDF (reference sequence). The CDR3 is 15 residues long. The CDR3 region has the DNA TGTGCCACCAGCAGCAGCTACCCGGGAGGGACTGAAGCTTTCTTT. Amino acid sequence: CATSSSYPGGTEAFF.

This clonotype was seen a handful of times. The rearrangement links TRBV29-1 to TRBJ2-3, with 10 bases aligning to TRBD2. CDR3 size: 16 residues. Losses at the gene ends were 6 bases for V and 1 base for J; bases not matched to a gene: 10. In germline, CDR1 is SQVTM, CDR2 ANQGSEA. CDR3 bases: TGCAGCGTCTCGATTAGACTAGCGGGCCGCACAGATACGCAGTATTTT. This sequence encodes CSVSIRLAGRTDTQYF.

The chain joins TRBV7-3 to TRBJ2-2, with D hard to call. V lost 5 bases and J lost 5, with 12 bases in between. CDR1 SGHTA and CDR2 FQGTGA come from the germline V gene. This CDR3 has 14 residues. The CDR3 nucleotides read TGTGCCAGCAGCCCGAAGACTCATACCGGGGAGCTGTTTTTT. Protein product: CASSPKTHTGELFF.

This clonotype was picked up many times. The genes are TRBV12-3 or TRBV12-4 and TRBJ2-3; no firm D call. V was cut by 3 bases and J by 0 bases, with 10 bases left in between. The CDR3 loop spans 15 amino acids. The CDR3 here is CASSFLAVSTDTQYF. CDR3 DNA: TGTGCCAGCAGTTTTCTGGCAGTAAGCACAGATACGCAGTATTTT.